This T cell receptor (beta chain) emerged from a study of naive and memory T cell subsets. Broader study findings: A clonotype means one alpha or beta sequence, not an alpha/beta pair. TCR abundance followed a power law differing between naive and memory subsets. Naive repertoires, especially CD8, held a few larger clonotypes, possibly memory cells re-expressing CD45RA. Findings for naive and memory subsets could not be checked against ground truth.

The table lists this clonotype with a few counts. Its antigen is still unknown. Both TRBC1 and TRBC2 were covered by a beta constant-region primer of two equimolar oligonucleotides. Nested alpha and beta constant-region primers with the SP2 primer drove four PCR rounds on ligated cDNA. TCRdb called the UMI-ligation and nested PCR reads again in MiXCR, with one record for every CDR3 protein. The sample consists of about 99,000 distinct CDR3 sequences, approximately 15% of them appearing once. Cells stained for CD3, CD4, CD8, CD45RA, CD27 and viability were sorted into four CD45RA/CD27 subsets. The CDR3 runs to 12 residues. The germline gives CDR1 SEHNR, CDR2 FQNEAQ (reference sequence). Trimming cost V 5 bases and J 9 bases, with 11 bases left between them.

V usage is TRBV7-9 and J usage is TRBJ2-4; D remains ambiguous. Source material: naive CD8+ T cells from blood. This sequence originates from a human donor in good health. This CDR3 is CASSQAEGIQYF. The CDR3 DNA reads as TGTGCCAGCAGCCAAGCCGAAGGCATTCAGTACTTC.